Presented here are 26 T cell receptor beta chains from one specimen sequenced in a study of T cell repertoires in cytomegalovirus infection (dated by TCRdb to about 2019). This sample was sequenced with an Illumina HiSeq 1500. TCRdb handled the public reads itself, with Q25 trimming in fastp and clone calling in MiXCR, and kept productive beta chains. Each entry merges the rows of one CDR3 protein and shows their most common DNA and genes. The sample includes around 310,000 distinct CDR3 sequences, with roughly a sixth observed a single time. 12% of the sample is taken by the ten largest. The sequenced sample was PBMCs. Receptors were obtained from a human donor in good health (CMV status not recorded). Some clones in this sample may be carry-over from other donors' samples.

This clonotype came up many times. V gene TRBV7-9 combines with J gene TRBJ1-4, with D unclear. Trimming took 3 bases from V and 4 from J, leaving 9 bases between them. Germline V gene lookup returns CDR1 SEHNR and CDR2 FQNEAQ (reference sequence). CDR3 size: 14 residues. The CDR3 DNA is TGTGCCAGCAGCTTTACAATGGATAATGAAAAACTGTTTTTT. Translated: CASSFTMDNEKLFF.

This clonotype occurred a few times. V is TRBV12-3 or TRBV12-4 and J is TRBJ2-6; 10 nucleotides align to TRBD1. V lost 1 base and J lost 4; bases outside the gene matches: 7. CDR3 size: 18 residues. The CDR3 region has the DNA TGTGCCAGCAGTTTAGGGACAGGGGGAGTGGCAGGGGCCAACGTCCTGACTTTC. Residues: CASSLGTGGVAGANVLTF.

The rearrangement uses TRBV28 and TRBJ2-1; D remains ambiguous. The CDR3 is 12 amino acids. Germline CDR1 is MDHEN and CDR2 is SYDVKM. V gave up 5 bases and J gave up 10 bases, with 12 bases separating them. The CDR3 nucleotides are TGTGCCAGCAGTCCGCTGAAACGGGAGCAGTTCTTC. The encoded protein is CASSPLKREQFF.

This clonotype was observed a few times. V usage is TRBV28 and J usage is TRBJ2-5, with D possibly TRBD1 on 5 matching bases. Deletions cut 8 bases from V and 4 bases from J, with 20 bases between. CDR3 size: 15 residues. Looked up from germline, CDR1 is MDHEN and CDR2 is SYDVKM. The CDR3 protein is CASWSNLDQGETQYF. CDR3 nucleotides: TGTGCCAGCTGGAGCAACTTGGACCAGGGAGAGACCCAGTACTTC. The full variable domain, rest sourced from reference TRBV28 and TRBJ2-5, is DVKVTQSSRYLVKRTGEKVFLECVQDMDHENMFWYRQDPGLGLRLIYFSYDVKMKEKGDIPEGYSVSREKKERFSLILESASTNQTSMYLCASWSNLDQGETQYFGPGTRLLVL.

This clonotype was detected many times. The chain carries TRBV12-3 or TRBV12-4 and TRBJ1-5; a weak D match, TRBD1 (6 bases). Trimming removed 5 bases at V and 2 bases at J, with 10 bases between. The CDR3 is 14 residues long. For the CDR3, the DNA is TGTGCCAGCAGTCAAAGACAGGGCAATCAGCCCCAGCATTTT. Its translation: CASSQRQGNQPQHF.

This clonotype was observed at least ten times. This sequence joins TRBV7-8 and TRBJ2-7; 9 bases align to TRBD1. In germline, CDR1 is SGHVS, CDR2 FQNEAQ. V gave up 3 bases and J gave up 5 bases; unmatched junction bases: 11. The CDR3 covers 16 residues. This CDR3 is CASSFLSGTGLDEQYF. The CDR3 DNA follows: TGTGCCAGCAGCTTTTTGTCCGGGACAGGGCTGGACGAGCAGTACTTC. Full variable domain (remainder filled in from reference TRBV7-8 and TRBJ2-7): GAGVSQSPRYKVAKRGQDVALRCDPISGHVSLFWYQQALGQGPEFLTYFQNEAQLDKSGLPSDRFFAERPEGSVSTLKIQRTQQEDSAVYLCASSFLSGTGLDEQYFGPGTRLTVT.

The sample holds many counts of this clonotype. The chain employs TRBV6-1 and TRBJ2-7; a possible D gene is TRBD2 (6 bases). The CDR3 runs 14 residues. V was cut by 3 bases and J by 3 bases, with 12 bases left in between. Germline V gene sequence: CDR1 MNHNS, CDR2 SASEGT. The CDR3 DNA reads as TGTGCCAGCAGTGATTTGGACTACAACTACGAGCAGTACTTC. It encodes CASSDLDYNYEQYF.

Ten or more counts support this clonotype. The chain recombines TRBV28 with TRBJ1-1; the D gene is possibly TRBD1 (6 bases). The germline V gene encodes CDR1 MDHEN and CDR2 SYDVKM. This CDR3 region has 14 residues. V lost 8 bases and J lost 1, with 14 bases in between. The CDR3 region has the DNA TGTGCCAGCGGGCCGACGACAGGGAACACTGAAGCTTTCTTT. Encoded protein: CASGPTTGNTEAFF.

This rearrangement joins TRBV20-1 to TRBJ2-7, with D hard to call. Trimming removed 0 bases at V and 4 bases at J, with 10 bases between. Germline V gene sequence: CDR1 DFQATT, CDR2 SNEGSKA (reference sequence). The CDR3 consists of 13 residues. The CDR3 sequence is CSARDLVTYEQYF. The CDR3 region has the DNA TGCAGTGCTAGAGACCTTGTGACATACGAGCAGTACTTC.

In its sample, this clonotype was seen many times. The CDR3 sequence: CASSPRDRFNEQFF. The CDR3, as DNA: TGTGCCAGCTCACCAAGAGACAGATTCAATGAGCAGTTCTTC. V is TRBV18 and J is TRBJ2-1; D might be TRBD1 (5 bases). Per the germline V gene, CDR1 is KGHSH and CDR2 is LQKENI. Trimming took 2 bases from V and 6 from J, leaving 11 bases between them. The CDR3 contains 14 residues.

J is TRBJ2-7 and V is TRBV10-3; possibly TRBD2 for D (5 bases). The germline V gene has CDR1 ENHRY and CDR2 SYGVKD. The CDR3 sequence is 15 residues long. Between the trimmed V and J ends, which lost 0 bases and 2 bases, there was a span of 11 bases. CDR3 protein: CAISESPSRAYEQYF. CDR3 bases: TGTGCCATCAGTGAGTCGCCCTCGCGGGCCTACGAGCAGTACTTC.

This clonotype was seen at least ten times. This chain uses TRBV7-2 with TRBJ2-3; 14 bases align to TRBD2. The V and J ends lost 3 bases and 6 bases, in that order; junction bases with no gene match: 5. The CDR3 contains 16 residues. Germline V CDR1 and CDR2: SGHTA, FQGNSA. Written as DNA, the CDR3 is TGTGCCAGCAGCTTTGGACTAGCGGGGGGTGTGGATACGCAGTATTTT. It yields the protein CASSFGLAGGVDTQYF.

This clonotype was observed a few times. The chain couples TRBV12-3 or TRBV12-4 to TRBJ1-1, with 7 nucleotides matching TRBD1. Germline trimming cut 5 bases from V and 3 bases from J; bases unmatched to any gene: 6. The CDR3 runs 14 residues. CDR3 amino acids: CASSAGTVDTEAFF. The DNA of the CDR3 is TGTGCCAGCAGTGCCGGGACAGTGGACACTGAAGCTTTCTTT.

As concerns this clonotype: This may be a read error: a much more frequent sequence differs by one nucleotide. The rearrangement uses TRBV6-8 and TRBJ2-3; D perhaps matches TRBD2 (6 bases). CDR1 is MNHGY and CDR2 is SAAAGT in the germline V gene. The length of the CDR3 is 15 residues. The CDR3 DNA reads TGTGCCAGCAGTCGTGTTAGCGGTGTCCCAGATACGCGGTATTTT. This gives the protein CASSRVSGVPDTRYF.

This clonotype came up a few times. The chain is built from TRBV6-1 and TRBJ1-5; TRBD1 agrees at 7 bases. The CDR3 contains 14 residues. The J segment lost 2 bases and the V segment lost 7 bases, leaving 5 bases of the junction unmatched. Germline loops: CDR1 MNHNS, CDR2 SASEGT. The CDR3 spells CASNRDSRNQPQHF. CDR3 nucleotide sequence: TGTGCCAGCAACCGGGACAGCCGCAATCAGCCCCAGCATTTT.

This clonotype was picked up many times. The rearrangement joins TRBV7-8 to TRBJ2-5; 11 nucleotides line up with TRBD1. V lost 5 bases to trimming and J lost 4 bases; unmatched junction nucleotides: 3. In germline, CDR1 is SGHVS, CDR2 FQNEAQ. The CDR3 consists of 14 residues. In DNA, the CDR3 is TGTGCCAGCAGCAAGGGACAGGGGGGAGAGACCCAGTACTTC. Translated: CASSKGQGGETQYF.

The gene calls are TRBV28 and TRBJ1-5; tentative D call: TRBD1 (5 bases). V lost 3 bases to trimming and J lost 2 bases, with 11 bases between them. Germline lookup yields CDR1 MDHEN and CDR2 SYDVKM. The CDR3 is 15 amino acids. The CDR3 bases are TGTGCCAGCAGTTTGCCGGGGCCCCGCAATCAGCCCCAGCATTTT. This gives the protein CASSLPGPRNQPQHF.

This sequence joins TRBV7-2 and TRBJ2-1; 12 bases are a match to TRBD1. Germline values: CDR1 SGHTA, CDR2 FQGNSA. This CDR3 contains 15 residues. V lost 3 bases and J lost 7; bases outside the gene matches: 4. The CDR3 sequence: CASSLGQGARNEQFF. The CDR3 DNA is TGTGCCAGCAGCTTGGGACAGGGGGCAAGGAATGAGCAGTTCTTC.

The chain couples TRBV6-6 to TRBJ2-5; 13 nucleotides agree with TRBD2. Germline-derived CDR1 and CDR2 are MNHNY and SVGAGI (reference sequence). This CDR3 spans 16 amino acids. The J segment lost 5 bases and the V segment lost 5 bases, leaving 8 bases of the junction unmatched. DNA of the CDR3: TGTGCCAGCAGTGATAGACTAGCGGGGGGACAGGAGACCCAGTACTTC. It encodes CASSDRLAGGQETQYF.

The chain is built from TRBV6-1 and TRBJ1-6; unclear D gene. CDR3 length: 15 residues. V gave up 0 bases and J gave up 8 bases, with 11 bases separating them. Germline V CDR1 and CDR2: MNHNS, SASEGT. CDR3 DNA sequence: TGTGCCAGCAGTGAAGCGCTCGTTTGGGATTCACCCCTCCACTTT. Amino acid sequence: CASSEALVWDSPLHF.

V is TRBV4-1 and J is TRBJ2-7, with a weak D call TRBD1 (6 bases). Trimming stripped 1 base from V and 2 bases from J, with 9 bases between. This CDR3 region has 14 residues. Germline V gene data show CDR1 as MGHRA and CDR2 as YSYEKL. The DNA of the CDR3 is TGCGCCAGCAGCCAAGTCCCAGGGGCCTACGAGCAGTACTTC. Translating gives CASSQVPGAYEQYF.

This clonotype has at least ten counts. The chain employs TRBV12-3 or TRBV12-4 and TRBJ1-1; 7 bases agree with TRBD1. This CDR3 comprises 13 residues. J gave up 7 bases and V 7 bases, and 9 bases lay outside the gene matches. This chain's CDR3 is CASTGRGLGEAFF. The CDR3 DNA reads TGTGCCAGCACAGGCAGGGGGTTGGGTGAAGCTTTCTTT.

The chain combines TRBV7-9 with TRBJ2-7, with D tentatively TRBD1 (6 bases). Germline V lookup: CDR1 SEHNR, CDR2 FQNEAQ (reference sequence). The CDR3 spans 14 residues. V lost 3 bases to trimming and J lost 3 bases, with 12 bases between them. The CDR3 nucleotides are TGTGCCAGCAGCTTCGAACAGGGCTACTACGAGCAGTACTTC. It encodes CASSFEQGYYEQYF.

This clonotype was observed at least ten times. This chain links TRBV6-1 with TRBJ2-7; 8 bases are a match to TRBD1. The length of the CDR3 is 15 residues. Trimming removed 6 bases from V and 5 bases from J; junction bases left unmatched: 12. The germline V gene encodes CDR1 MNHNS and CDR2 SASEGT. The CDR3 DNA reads TGTGCCAGCAGGAGGACAGGGACACTTTGGGACGAGCAGTACTTC. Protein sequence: CASRRTGTLWDEQYF.

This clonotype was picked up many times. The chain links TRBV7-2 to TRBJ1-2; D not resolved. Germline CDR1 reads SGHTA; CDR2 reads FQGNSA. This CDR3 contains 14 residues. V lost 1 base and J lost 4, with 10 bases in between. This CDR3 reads CASSLDKGGYGYTF. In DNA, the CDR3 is TGTGCCAGCAGCTTAGATAAGGGCGGCTATGGCTACACCTTC.

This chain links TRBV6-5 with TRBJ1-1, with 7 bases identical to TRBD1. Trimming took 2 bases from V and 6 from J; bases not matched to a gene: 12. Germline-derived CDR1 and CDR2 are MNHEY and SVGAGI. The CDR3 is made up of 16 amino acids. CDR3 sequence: CASSYAAGGLRAEAFF. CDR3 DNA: TGTGCCAGCAGTTACGCTGCAGGGGGTCTGAGAGCTGAAGCTTTCTTT.